The rows below give T cell receptor beta chains drawn from one sample of a study of shared clonotypes between healthy human individuals. TCRdb's table, derived via immunoSEQ multiplex PCR, lists solely in-frame clones and lacks some. The data hold about 590,000 clones, with nearly 97% observed a single time. Sequenced material: naive CD8+ T cells sorted from blood. These receptors came from a woman in her twenties or thirties in good health. The CDR3 runs from the conserved cysteine through the conserved F or W. The D gene is left open where the match is weak. Clone size is shown for a subset of rows, as once, few, many or a class of expanded clone.

V gene: TRBV18
clone size: -
D gene: -
J gene: TRBJ2-2
CDR3 protein: CASSPVGHPNTGELFF
CDR3 DNA: TGTGCCAGCTCACCAGTTGGCCACCCGAACACCGGGGAGCTGTTTTTT

V gene: TRBV11-2
clone size: -
D gene: -
J gene: TRBJ2-7
CDR3 protein: CASSLRNGGTPWDEQYF
CDR3 DNA: TGTGCCAGCAGCCTTAGGAACGGTGGGACTCCGTGGGACGAGCAGTACTTC

V gene: TRBV5-1
clone size: -
D gene: TRBD1
J gene: TRBJ1-1
CDR3 protein: CASSRLRGVNTEAFF
CDR3 DNA: TGCGCCAGCAGCAGGCTCAGGGGGGTGAACACTGAAGCTTTCTTT

V gene: TRBV7-9
clone size: -
D gene: -
J gene: TRBJ2-2
CDR3 protein: CASSRAGELFF
CDR3 DNA: TGTGCCAGCAGCCGAGCAGGGGAGCTGTTTTTT

V gene: TRBV15
clone size: -
D gene: TRBD1
J gene: TRBJ2-1
CDR3 protein: CATSGDREGAPEQFF
CDR3 DNA: TGTGCCACCAGCGGAGACAGGGAAGGGGCGCCTGAGCAGTTCTTC

V gene: TRBV5-1
clone size: -
D gene: -
J gene: TRBJ2-7
CDR3 protein: CASRADGDEQYF
CDR3 DNA: TGCGCCAGCCGGGCTGACGGAGACGAGCAGTACTTC

V gene: TRBV29-1
clone size: few
D gene: TRBD1
J gene: TRBJ1-2
CDR3 protein: CSVRTGENYGYTF
CDR3 DNA: TGCAGCGTAAGGACAGGCGAGAACTATGGCTACACCTTC

V gene: TRBV9
clone size: -
D gene: TRBD1
J gene: TRBJ1-4
CDR3 protein: CASSVGGTGGEKLFF
CDR3 DNA: TGTGCCAGCAGCGTAGGAGGGACAGGGGGTGAAAAACTGTTTTTT

V gene: TRBV28
clone size: -
D gene: -
J gene: TRBJ1-5
CDR3 protein: CASRSGFYSNQPQHF
CDR3 DNA: TGTGCCAGCAGATCGGGGTTTTATAGCAATCAGCCCCAGCATTTT

V gene: TRBV2
clone size: -
D gene: TRBD1
J gene: TRBJ2-2
CDR3 protein: CASSEGRGFGTGELFF
CDR3 DNA: TGTGCCAGCAGTGAAGGCAGGGGGTTCGGCACCGGGGAGCTGTTTTTT

V gene: TRBV7-9
clone size: -
D gene: TRBD2
J gene: TRBJ2-3
CDR3 protein: CASSYMTSGRTDTQYF
CDR3 DNA: TGTGCCAGCAGCTATATGACTAGCGGGAGAACGGATACGCAGTATTTT

V gene: TRBV5-4
clone size: -
D gene: TRBD2
J gene: TRBJ2-1
CDR3 protein: CASSLGTSRYNEQFF
CDR3 DNA: TGTGCCAGCAGCTTGGGGACTAGCAGATACAATGAGCAGTTCTTC

V gene: TRBV9
clone size: -
D gene: TRBD2
J gene: TRBJ2-2
CDR3 protein: CASSDGTSGTGELFF
CDR3 DNA: TGTGCCAGCAGCGACGGGACTAGCGGGACCGGGGAGCTGTTTTTT

V gene: TRBV19
clone size: -
D gene: TRBD1
J gene: TRBJ1-2
CDR3 protein: CASSSMGDRVFLDGYTF
CDR3 DNA: TGTGCCAGTAGTTCCATGGGGGACAGGGTCTTTTTGGATGGCTACACCTTC

V gene: TRBV16
clone size: -
D gene: TRBD1
J gene: TRBJ1-1
CDR3 protein: CASSQSQGARTEAFF
CDR3 DNA: TGTGCCAGCAGCCAATCCCAGGGGGCAAGAACTGAAGCTTTCTTT

V gene: TRBV6-5
clone size: once
D gene: TRBD1
J gene: TRBJ1-5
CDR3 protein: CASKTQGEGNQPQHF
CDR3 DNA: TGTGCCAGCAAGACCCAGGGGGAAGGCAATCAGCCCCAGCATTTT

V gene: TRBV28
clone size: -
D gene: TRBD1
J gene: TRBJ1-1
CDR3 protein: CASSGDREQNTEAFF
CDR3 DNA: TGTGCCAGCAGTGGAGACAGGGAACAGAACACTGAAGCTTTCTTT

V gene: TRBV6-5
clone size: few
D gene: -
J gene: TRBJ1-2
CDR3 protein: CASSSQEANYGYTF
CDR3 DNA: TGTGCCAGCAGCTCACAGGAAGCTAACTATGGCTACACCTTC

V gene: TRBV4-1
clone size: -
D gene: -
J gene: TRBJ2-5
CDR3 protein: CASSQGPHWPEETQYF
CDR3 DNA: TGCGCCAGCAGCCAAGGACCCCACTGGCCCGAAGAGACCCAGTACTTC

V gene: TRBV9
clone size: -
D gene: -
J gene: TRBJ2-7
CDR3 protein: CASSVDGFSSYEQYF
CDR3 DNA: TGTGCCAGCAGCGTAGATGGGTTCAGCTCCTACGAGCAGTACTTC

V gene: TRBV29-1
clone size: -
D gene: TRBD1
J gene: TRBJ2-1
CDR3 protein: CSVDRGTGNNEQFF
CDR3 DNA: TGCAGCGTCGACAGGGGAACAGGGAACAATGAGCAGTTCTTC

V gene: TRBV28
clone size: -
D gene: -
J gene: TRBJ2-3
CDR3 protein: CASLNTAGVTDTQYF
CDR3 DNA: TGTGCCAGCTTGAACACTGCCGGGGTCACAGATACGCAGTATTTT

V gene: TRBV10-2
clone size: -
D gene: -
J gene: TRBJ2-1
CDR3 protein: CASSDSNEQFF
CDR3 DNA: TGCGCCAGCAGTGATTCTAATGAGCAGTTCTTC

V gene: TRBV27
clone size: -
D gene: TRBD2
J gene: TRBJ2-5
CDR3 protein: CASSPKGLEETQYF
CDR3 DNA: TGTGCCAGCAGCCCTAAGGGACTAGAAGAGACCCAGTACTTC

V gene: TRBV2
clone size: -
D gene: -
J gene: TRBJ2-6
CDR3 protein: CASSVWETGANVLTF
CDR3 DNA: TGTGCCAGCAGTGTCTGGGAAACTGGGGCCAACGTCCTGACTTTC

V gene: TRBV11-2
clone size: once
D gene: -
J gene: TRBJ2-7
CDR3 protein: CASSSSPEVGPFEQYF
CDR3 DNA: TGTGCCAGCAGCTCCTCCCCGGAAGTGGGTCCCTTCGAGCAGTACTTC

V gene: TRBV7-8
clone size: -
D gene: -
J gene: TRBJ1-3
CDR3 protein: CASSPERLRSGNTIYF
CDR3 DNA: TGTGCCAGCAGCCCCGAAAGGCTCCGCTCTGGAAACACCATATATTTT

V gene: TRBV19
clone size: -
D gene: TRBD2
J gene: TRBJ2-7
CDR3 protein: CASSASGGSEQYF
CDR3 DNA: TGTGCCAGTAGTGCCTCGGGAGGGTCCGAGCAGTACTTC

V gene: TRBV7-6
clone size: -
D gene: -
J gene: TRBJ2-5
CDR3 protein: CASSFELEETQYF
CDR3 DNA: TGTGCCAGCAGCTTTGAATTAGAAGAGACCCAGTACTTC

V gene: TRBV6-5
clone size: -
D gene: TRBD2
J gene: TRBJ2-5
CDR3 protein: CASSFGLGPQETQYF
CDR3 DNA: TGTGCCAGCAGCTTCGGACTAGGCCCTCAAGAGACCCAGTACTTC

V gene: TRBV27
clone size: -
D gene: TRBD2
J gene: TRBJ2-7
CDR3 protein: CASSLLRERIYEQYF
CDR3 DNA: TGTGCCAGCAGTTTATTGCGGGAGAGAATCTACGAGCAGTACTTC

V gene: TRBV2
clone size: -
D gene: -
J gene: TRBJ2-3
CDR3 protein: CASSDEADTQYF
CDR3 DNA: TGTGCCAGCAGTGATGAGGCAGATACGCAGTATTTT

V gene: TRBV4-1
clone size: once
D gene: -
J gene: TRBJ1-2
CDR3 protein: CASSQTPTGKGFHGYTF
CDR3 DNA: TGCGCCAGCAGCCAGACCCCCACAGGGAAAGGTTTTCATGGCTACACCTTC

V gene: TRBV28
clone size: -
D gene: TRBD1
J gene: TRBJ1-5
CDR3 protein: CASNQRQGDQPQHF
CDR3 DNA: TGTGCCAGCAACCAGAGGCAGGGGGATCAGCCCCAGCATTTT

V gene: TRBV5-4
clone size: few
D gene: -
J gene: TRBJ2-7
CDR3 protein: CASSPDSAEQYF
CDR3 DNA: TGTGCCAGCAGCCCCGATTCCGCAGAGCAGTACTTC

V gene: TRBV5-4
clone size: -
D gene: TRBD2
J gene: TRBJ2-2
CDR3 protein: CASSIAGNTGELFF
CDR3 DNA: TGTGCCAGCAGCATAGCGGGGAACACCGGGGAGCTGTTTTTT

V gene: TRBV4-1
clone size: -
D gene: -
J gene: TRBJ2-6
CDR3 protein: CASSPTQGIQWGSGANVLTF
CDR3 DNA: TGCGCCAGCAGCCCGACCCAGGGTATACAGTGGGGCTCTGGGGCCAACGTCCTGACTTTC

V gene: TRBV29-1
clone size: -
D gene: -
J gene: TRBJ2-1
CDR3 protein: CSVDRRRAGYNEQFF
CDR3 DNA: TGCAGCGTTGATAGGAGGAGGGCCGGTTACAATGAGCAGTTCTTC

V gene: TRBV6-1
clone size: -
D gene: -
J gene: TRBJ1-5
CDR3 protein: CASSEELGLEMGHQPQHF
CDR3 DNA: TGTGCCAGCAGTGAAGAGTTGGGACTGGAAATGGGACATCAGCCCCAGCATTTT